The 11 T cell receptor beta chains given below trace back to one sample, sequenced in a study of T cell responses to AZD1222 COVID-19 vaccine. This table comes from immunoSEQ multiplex PCR, and its TCRdb copy is limited to in-frame clones, with some not included. The sample has roughly 180,000 clones; over 80% are singletons. The specimen was peripheral blood, collected on day 0 of AZD1222 vaccination. All receptors come from an adult in good health.

The V gene is TRBV20-1, the J gene TRBJ2-2; possible D gene TRBD2, 6 bases. This CDR3 comprises 13 residues. Germline V gives CDR1 DFQATT, CDR2 SNEGSKA (reference sequence). V gave up 3 bases and J gave up 3 bases, with 8 bases separating them. The CDR3 DNA is TGCAGTGCTAGTGGGGGGTACACCGGGGAGCTGTTTTTT. Its translation: CSASGGYTGELFF.

The V and J genes are TRBV4-3 and TRBJ1-2; D is undetermined. V was trimmed by 1 base and J by 12 bases, leaving 12 bases between them. The CDR3 totals 12 residues. Germline-derived CDR1 and CDR2 are LGHNA and YSLEER. The CDR3 spells CASSQGVKLHTF. Here the CDR3 DNA reads TGCGCCAGCAGCCAAGGGGTGAAGCTCCACACCTTC.

The chain employs TRBV5-8 and TRBJ2-2; D remains ambiguous. With 4 bases removed from V and 7 bases from J, the gap between germline ends came to 11 bases. CDR1 and CDR2 (germline): SGHTS, YDEGEE. The CDR3 sequence is 13 residues long. The CDR3 region is CASSLQRIGELFF. The DNA of the CDR3 is TGTGCCAGCAGCCTACAGCGAATCGGGGAGCTGTTTTTT.

The CDR3 DNA reads as TGTGCCAGCAGCTCCGGACAGGGGGCCCCCGAAAACTATGGCTACACCTTC. Its translation is CASSSGQGAPENYGYTF. The J gene is TRBJ1-2, the V gene TRBV7-9, with TRBD1 matching 11 bases. The CDR3 contains 17 residues. Germline V lookup: CDR1 SEHNR, CDR2 FQNEAQ (reference sequence). The junction had 9 bases not matched to a gene; V was cut back by 4 bases and J by 2 bases.

This rearrangement joins TRBV6-4 to TRBJ1-6; a possible D gene is TRBD1 (5 bases). CDR3 length: 14 residues. CDR1 is MRHNA, CDR2 SNTAGT, per germline. The V and J ends lost 7 bases and 7 bases respectively, with 14 bases between them. In DNA form, the CDR3 reads TGTGCCAGCACGAGGACGGAGGGGAATTCACCCCTCCACTTT. Translation: CASTRTEGNSPLHF.

The rearrangement links TRBV30 to TRBJ1-1, with D tentatively TRBD1 (6 bases). This CDR3 is 15 amino acids long. Trimming removed 4 bases at V and 5 bases at J, with 20 bases between. Germline values: CDR1 GTSNPN, CDR2 SVGIG (reference sequence). The DNA for the CDR3 is TGTGCCTGGAATCGCGGGGGCCGGGGAAGAACTGAAGCTTTCTTT. Its protein is CAWNRGGRGRTEAFF.

The chain joins TRBV19 to TRBJ2-4, with unresolved D. Germline CDR1 is LNHDA and CDR2 is SQIVND (reference sequence). Trimming took off 1 base at V and 4 bases at J, with 14 bases between the two ends. The CDR3 runs to 16 residues. The CDR3 region is CASSIGSTLLKNIQYF. The CDR3 DNA sequence: TGTGCCAGTAGTATAGGTAGTACCCTTTTAAAAAACATTCAGTACTTC.

This clone has only a few counts. The chain links TRBV5-1 to TRBJ1-6, with D maybe TRBD1 (6 bases). Deletions cut 2 bases from V and 0 bases from J, with 18 bases between. Germline loops: CDR1 SGHRS, CDR2 YFSETQ. CDR3 size: 19 residues. CDR3 in amino acids: CASSFRTTGSSSYNSPLHF. In DNA form, the CDR3 reads TGCGCCAGCAGCTTTAGAACTACAGGGTCGAGCTCCTATAATTCACCCCTCCACTTT.

This clone was seen once. CDR3 DNA: TGTGCCAGCAGTTCGCATTCTTTATCCGGTGCGCCCCTCCACTTT. It specifies CASSSHSLSGAPLHF. The chain recombines TRBV6-5 with TRBJ1-6; D is unresolved. CDR1 is MNHEY, CDR2 SVGAGI, per germline. The V and J ends lost 4 bases and 13 bases respectively, with 20 bases between them. This CDR3 has 15 amino acids.

This rearrangement joins TRBV6-5 to TRBJ1-5; D might be TRBD1 (5 bases). The germline gives CDR1 MNHEY, CDR2 SVGAGI. The ends were cut back, 10 bases at V and 0 bases at J, with 13 bases in the middle. This CDR3 is 14 amino acids long. CDR3 nucleotides: TGTGCCACGCACCGGGACGTTAGCAATCAGCCCCAGCATTTT. Translating it yields CATHRDVSNQPQHF.

The V and J genes are TRBV18 and TRBJ1-1, with D perhaps matching TRBD1 (5 bases). Germline CDR1 and CDR2: KGHSH and LQKENI. V was clipped by 5 bases and J by 0 bases, with 13 bases between them. The CDR3 totals 15 residues. CDR3 sequence (DNA): TGTGCCAGCTCAGAAAGGGCACAGGTGAACACTGAAGCTTTCTTT. This translates into CASSERAQVNTEAFF.